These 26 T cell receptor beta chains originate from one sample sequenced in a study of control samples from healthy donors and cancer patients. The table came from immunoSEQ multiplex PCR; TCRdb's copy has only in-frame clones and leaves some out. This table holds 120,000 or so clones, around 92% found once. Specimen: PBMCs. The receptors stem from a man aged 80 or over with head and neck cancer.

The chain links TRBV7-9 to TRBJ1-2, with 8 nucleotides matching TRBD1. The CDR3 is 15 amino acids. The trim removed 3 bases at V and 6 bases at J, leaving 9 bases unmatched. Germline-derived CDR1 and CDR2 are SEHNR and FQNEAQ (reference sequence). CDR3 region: CASSFPGGMMDGYTF. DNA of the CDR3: TGTGCCAGCAGCTTTCCAGGGGGCATGATGGATGGCTACACCTTC.

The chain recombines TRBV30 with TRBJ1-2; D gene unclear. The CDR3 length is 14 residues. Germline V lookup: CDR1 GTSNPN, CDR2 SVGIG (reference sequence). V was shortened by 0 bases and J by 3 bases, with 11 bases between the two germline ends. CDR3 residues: CAWSVHRSDYGYTF. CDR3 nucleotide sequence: TGTGCCTGGAGTGTACACCGGTCGGACTATGGCTACACCTTC.

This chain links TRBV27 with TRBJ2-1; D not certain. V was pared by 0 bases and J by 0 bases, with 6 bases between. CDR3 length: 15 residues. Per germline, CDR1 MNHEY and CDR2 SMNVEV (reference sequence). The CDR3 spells CASSLSESSYNEQFF. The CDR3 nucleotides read TGTGCCAGCAGTTTATCGGAAAGCTCCTACAATGAGCAGTTCTTC.

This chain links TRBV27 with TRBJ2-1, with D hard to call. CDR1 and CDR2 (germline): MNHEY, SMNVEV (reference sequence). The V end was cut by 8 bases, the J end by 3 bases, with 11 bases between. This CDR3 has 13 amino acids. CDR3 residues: CASAAGLYNEQFF. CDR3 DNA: TGTGCCAGCGCGGCCGGTCTCTACAATGAGCAGTTCTTC.

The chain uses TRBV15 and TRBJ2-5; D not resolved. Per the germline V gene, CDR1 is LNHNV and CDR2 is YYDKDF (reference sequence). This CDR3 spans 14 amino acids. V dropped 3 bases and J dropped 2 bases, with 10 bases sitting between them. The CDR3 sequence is CATSRSDPQETQYF. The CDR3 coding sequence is TGTGCCACCAGCAGGTCCGACCCTCAAGAGACCCAGTACTTC. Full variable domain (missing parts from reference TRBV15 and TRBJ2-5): DAMVIQNPRYQVTQFGKPVTLSCSQTLNHNVMYWYQQKSSQAPKLLFHYYDKDFNNEADTPDNFQSRRPNTSFCFLDIRSPGLGDTAMYLCATSRSDPQETQYFGPGTRLLVL.

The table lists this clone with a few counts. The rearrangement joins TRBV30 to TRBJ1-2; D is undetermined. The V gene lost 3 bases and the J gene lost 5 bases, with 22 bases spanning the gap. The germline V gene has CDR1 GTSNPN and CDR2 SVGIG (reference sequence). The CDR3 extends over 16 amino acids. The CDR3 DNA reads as TGTGCCTGGAGCTTCTCCACAGCCCATCCTGGGTATGGCTACACCTTC. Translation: CAWSFSTAHPGYGYTF.

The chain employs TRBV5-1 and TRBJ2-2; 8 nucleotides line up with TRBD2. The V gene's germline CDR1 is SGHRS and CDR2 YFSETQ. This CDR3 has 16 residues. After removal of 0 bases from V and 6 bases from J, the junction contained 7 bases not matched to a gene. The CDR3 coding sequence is TGCGCCAGCAGCTTGGGTGGGACTAGGGCCGCCGGGGAGCTGTTTTTT. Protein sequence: CASSLGGTRAAGELFF.

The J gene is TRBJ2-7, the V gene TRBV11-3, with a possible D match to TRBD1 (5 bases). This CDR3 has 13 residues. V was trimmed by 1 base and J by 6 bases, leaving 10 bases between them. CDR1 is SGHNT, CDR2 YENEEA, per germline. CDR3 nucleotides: TGTGCCAGCAGCTTAGGGAGAAGGGGCGAGCAGTACTTC. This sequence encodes CASSLGRRGEQYF. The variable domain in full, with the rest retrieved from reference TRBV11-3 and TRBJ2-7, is EAGVVQSPRYKIIEKKQPVAFWCNPISGHNTLYWYLQNLGQGPELLIRYENEEAVDDSQLPKDRFSAERLKGVDSTLKIQPAELGDSAVYLCASSLGRRGEQYFGPGTRLTVT.

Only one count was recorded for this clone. The CDR3 sequence is CASSSGHFEKLFF. CDR3 bases: TGTGCCAGCAGCTCGGGACATTTCGAAAAACTGTTTTTT. This rearrangement joins TRBV7-9 to TRBJ1-4, with a possible D match to TRBD1 (6 bases). Germline lookup yields CDR1 SEHNR and CDR2 FQNEAQ (reference sequence). The CDR3 length is 13 residues. Trimming pared 4 bases from V and 8 bases from J, leaving 11 bases between.

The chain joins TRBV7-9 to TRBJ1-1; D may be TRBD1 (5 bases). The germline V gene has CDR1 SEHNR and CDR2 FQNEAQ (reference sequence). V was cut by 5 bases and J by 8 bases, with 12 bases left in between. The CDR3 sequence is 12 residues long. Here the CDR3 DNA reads TGTGCCAGCAGCCGGGACTCCCGAGAAGCTTTCTTT. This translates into CASSRDSREAFF.

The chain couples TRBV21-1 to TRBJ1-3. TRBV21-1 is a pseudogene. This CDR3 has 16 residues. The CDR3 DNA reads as TGTGCCATCCCCAGAAAGGGACCCCACTCTGGAAACACCATATATTTT. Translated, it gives CAIPRKGPHSGNTIYF.

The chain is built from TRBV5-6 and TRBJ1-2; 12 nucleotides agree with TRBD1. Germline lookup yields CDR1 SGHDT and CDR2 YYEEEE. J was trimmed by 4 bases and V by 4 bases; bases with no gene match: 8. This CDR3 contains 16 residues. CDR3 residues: CASSPGTGGAGYGYTF. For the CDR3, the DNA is TGTGCCAGCAGCCCCGGGACAGGGGGCGCGGGCTATGGCTACACCTTC.

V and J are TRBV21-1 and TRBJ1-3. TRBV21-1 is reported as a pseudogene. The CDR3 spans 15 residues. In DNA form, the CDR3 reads TGTGCCAGCAGCAAACGCGGCGGCGGCGGAAACACCATATATTTT. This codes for CASSKRGGGGNTIYF.

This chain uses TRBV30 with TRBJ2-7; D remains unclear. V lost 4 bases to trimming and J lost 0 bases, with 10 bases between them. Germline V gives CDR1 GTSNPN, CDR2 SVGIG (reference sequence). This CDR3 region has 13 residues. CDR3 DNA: TGTGCCTGGAAGCATCGGAACTCCTACGAGCAGTACTTC. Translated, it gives CAWKHRNSYEQYF.

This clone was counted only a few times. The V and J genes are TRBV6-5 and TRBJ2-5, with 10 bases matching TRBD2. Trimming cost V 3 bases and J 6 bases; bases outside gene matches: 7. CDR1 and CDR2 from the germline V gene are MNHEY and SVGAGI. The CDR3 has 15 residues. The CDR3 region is CASSYQAGGPKTQYF. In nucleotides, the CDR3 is TGTGCCAGCAGTTATCAAGCGGGGGGGCCTAAGACCCAGTACTTC.

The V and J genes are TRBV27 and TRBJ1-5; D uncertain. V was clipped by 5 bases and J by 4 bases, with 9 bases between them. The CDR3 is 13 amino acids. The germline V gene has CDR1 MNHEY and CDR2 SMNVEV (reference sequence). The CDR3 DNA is TGTGCCAGCAGTCCACCGGGTAATCAGCCCCAGCATTTT. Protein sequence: CASSPPGNQPQHF.

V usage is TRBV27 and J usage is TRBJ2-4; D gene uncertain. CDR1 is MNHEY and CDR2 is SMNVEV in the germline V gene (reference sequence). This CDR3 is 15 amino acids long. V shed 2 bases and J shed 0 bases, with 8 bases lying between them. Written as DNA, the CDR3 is TGTGCCAGCAGTTTAAGTGGTATAGCCAAAAACATTCAGTACTTC. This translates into CASSLSGIAKNIQYF.

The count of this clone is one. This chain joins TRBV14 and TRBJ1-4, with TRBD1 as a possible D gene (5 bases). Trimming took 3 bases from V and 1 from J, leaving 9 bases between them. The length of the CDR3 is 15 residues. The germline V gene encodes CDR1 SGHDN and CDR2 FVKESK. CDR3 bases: TGTGCCAGCAGCCATGTGGGGCAAACTAATGAAAAACTGTTTTTT. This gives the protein CASSHVGQTNEKLFF.

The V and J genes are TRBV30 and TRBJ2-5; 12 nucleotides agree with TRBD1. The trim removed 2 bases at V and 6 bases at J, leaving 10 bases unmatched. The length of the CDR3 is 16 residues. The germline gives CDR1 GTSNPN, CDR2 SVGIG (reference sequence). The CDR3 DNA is TGTGCCTGGAGTCAACCCGGGACAGGGGGCCCGAAGACCCAGTACTTC. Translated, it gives CAWSQPGTGGPKTQYF. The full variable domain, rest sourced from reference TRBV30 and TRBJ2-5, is SQTIHQWPATLVQPVGSPLSLECTVEGTSNPNLYWYRQAAGRGLQLLFYSVGIGQISSEVPQNLSASRPQDRQFILSSKKLLLSDSGFYLCAWSQPGTGGPKTQYFGPGTRLLVL.

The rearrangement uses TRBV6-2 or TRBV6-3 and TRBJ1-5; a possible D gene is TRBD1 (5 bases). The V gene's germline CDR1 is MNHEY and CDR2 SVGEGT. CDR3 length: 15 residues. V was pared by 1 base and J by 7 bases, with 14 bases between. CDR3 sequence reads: CASSYLGQGRQPQHF. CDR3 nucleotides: TGTGCCAGCAGTTACTTAGGGCAGGGAAGGCAGCCCCAGCATTTT.

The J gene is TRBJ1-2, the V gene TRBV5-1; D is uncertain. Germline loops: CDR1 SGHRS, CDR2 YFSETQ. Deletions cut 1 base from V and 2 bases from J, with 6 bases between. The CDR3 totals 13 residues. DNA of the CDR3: TGCGCCAGCAGCTTGAACCTGAACTATGGCTACACCTTC. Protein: CASSLNLNYGYTF.

The CDR3 DNA reads as TGTGCCAGCAGCCAAGACTTTTTAAAGAGCTCCTACGAGCAGTACTTC. Protein product: CASSQDFLKSSYEQYF. V is TRBV14 and J is TRBJ2-7, with D unresolved. Between the trimmed V and J ends, which lost 0 bases and 0 bases, there was a span of 12 bases. CDR3 length equals 16 residues. Germline-derived CDR1 and CDR2 are SGHDN and FVKESK.

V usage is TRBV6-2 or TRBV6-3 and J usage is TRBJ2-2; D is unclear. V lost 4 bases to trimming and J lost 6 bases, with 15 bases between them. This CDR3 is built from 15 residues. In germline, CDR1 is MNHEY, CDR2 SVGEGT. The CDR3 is CASSSRGRGPGELFF. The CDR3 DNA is TGTGCCAGCAGTTCCCGCGGCCGCGGTCCCGGGGAGCTGTTTTTT.

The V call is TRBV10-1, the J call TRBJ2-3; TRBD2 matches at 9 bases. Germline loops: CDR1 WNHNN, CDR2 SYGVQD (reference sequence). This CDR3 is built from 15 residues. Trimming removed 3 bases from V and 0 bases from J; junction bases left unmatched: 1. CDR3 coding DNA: TGCGCCAGCAGTGACCTAGCGGGGAGCACAGATACGCAGTATTTT. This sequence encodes CASSDLAGSTDTQYF.

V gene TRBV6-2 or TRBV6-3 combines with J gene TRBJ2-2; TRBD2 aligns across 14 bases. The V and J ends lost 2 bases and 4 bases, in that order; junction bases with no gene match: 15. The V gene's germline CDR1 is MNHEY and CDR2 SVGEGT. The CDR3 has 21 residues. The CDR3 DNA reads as TGTGCCAGCAGTTACCCGGAGTGGACTAGCGGGAGGCCGGGGGGCACCGGGGAGCTGTTTTTT. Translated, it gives CASSYPEWTSGRPGGTGELFF.

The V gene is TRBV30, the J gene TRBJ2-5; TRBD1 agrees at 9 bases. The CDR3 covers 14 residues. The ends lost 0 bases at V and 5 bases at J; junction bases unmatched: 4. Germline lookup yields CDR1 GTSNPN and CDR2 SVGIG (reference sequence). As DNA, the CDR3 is TGTGCCTGGAGTGTACAGGGGGCGTCCGAGACCCAGTACTTC. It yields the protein CAWSVQGASETQYF.